These 9 T cell receptor beta chains originate from one sample sequenced in a study of blood T cell repertoires in COVID-19. The repertoire was sequenced with immunoSEQ multiplex PCR; TCRdb's copy has only in-frame clones and lacks some. This sample has some 210,000 clones, with around 82% found just once. The material sequenced was peripheral blood. Receptor source: a man in his fifties with active or convalescent COVID-19.

This rearrangement joins TRBV6-6 to TRBJ1-6; D call uncertain. Germline V gene data show CDR1 as MNHNY and CDR2 as SVGAGI (reference sequence). Trimming took off 7 bases at V and 7 bases at J, with 11 bases between the two ends. CDR3 length: 13 amino acids. The CDR3 region has the DNA TGTGCCAGCAAGTACAGTGAGAATTCACCCCTCCACTTT. This sequence encodes CASKYSENSPLHF.

This chain joins TRBV20-1 and TRBJ2-5, with unresolved D. V lost 3 bases, J lost 5 bases, and 7 bases lay in between. CDR1 is DFQATT, CDR2 SNEGSKA, per germline (reference sequence). The CDR3 has 11 residues. CDR3 residues: CSASFRETQYF. The CDR3 DNA is TGCAGTGCTAGCTTTCGTGAGACCCAGTACTTC.

The chain combines TRBV2 with TRBJ1-4; weak D call: TRBD1 (5 bases). CDR3 size: 15 residues. Trimming took off 6 bases at V and 0 bases at J, with 11 bases between the two ends. Germline V gene sequence: CDR1 SNHLY, CDR2 FYNNEI. The CDR3 region is CASRTDQATNEKLFF. Here the CDR3 DNA reads TGTGCCAGCAGGACAGATCAAGCAACTAATGAAAAACTGTTTTTT. The whole variable domain, remainder taken from reference TRBV2 and TRBJ1-4, is EPEVTQTPSHQVTQMGQEVILRCVPISNHLYFYWYRQILGQKVEFLVSFYNNEISEKSEIFDDQFSVERPDGSNFTLKIRSTKLEDSAMYFCASRTDQATNEKLFFGSGTQLSVL.

This clone was seen a few times. The chain joins TRBV29-1 to TRBJ2-1; 11 nucleotides match TRBD2. This CDR3 is 13 amino acids long. The trim removed 7 bases at V and 8 bases at J, leaving 7 bases unmatched. Germline loops: CDR1 SQVTM, CDR2 ANQGSEA. CDR3 nucleotide sequence: TGCAGCGAGTTTAGCGGGGGGGCACATGAGCAGTTCTTC. Encoded protein: CSEFSGGAHEQFF.

J is TRBJ1-2 and V is TRBV11-2; 7 bases match TRBD1. J gave up 4 bases and V 4 bases, and 12 bases lay outside the gene matches. Per the germline V gene, CDR1 is SGHAT and CDR2 is FQNNGV. The CDR3 has 16 amino acids. CDR3 nucleotides: TGTGCCAGCAGCTCACCTACTCCTACAGGGGCCTATGGCTACACCTTC. Protein product: CASSSPTPTGAYGYTF. Variable domain in full (rest from reference TRBV11-2 and TRBJ1-2): EAGVAQSPRYKIIEKRQSVAFWCNPISGHATLYWYQQILGQGPKLLIQFQNNGVVDDSQLPKDRFSAERLKGVDSTLKIQPAKLEDSAVYLCASSSPTPTGAYGYTFGSGTRLTVV.

The chain is built from TRBV2 and TRBJ1-1; 7 nucleotides line up with TRBD1. The germline V gene encodes CDR1 SNHLY and CDR2 FYNNEI. J gave up 8 bases and V 2 bases, and 11 bases lay outside the gene matches. The CDR3 sequence is 15 residues long. CDR3 protein: CASSETHGQVREAFF. CDR3 bases: TGTGCCAGCAGTGAAACCCACGGACAGGTGAGAGAAGCTTTCTTT.

The chain carries TRBV5-1 and TRBJ1-2; TRBD1 aligns across 7 bases. Germline V CDR1 and CDR2: SGHRS, YFSETQ. The CDR3 consists of 17 residues. The V gene end was trimmed by 2 bases and the J gene end by 1 base; junction bases not matched to a gene: 11. The CDR3 region has the DNA TGCGCCAGCAGCTTTAGTGTCGACAGGGCCTTTAACTATGGCTACACCTTC. The encoded protein is CASSFSVDRAFNYGYTF.

The chain uses TRBV4-3 and TRBJ1-2; D is perhaps TRBD1 (6 bases). The CDR3 covers 15 residues. Trimming cost V 2 bases and J 2 bases, with 12 bases left between them. Germline CDR1 and CDR2: LGHNA and YSLEER. The CDR3 nucleotides read TGCGCCAGCAGCCAAAAGACAGGAGTAAACTATGGCTACACCTTC. It specifies CASSQKTGVNYGYTF.

V is TRBV4-1 and J is TRBJ1-3; 7 bases fit TRBD1. The CDR3 runs 15 residues. Germline V CDR1 and CDR2: MGHRA, YSYEKL. V trimming: 0 bases; J trimming: 3 bases; junction bases outside the gene matches: 2. The CDR3 nucleotides are TGCGCCAGCAGCCAAGACAGGGGGAATGGAAACACCATATATTTT. It yields the protein CASSQDRGNGNTIYF.